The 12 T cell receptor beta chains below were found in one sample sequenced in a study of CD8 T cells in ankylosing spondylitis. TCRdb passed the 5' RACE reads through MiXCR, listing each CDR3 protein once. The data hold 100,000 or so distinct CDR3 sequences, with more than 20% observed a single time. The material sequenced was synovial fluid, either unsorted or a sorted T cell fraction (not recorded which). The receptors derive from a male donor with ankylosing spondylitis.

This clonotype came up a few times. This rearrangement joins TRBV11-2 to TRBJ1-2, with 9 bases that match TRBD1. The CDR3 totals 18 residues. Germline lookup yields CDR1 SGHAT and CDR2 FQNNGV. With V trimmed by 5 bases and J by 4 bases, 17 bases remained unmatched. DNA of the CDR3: TGTGCCAGCAGCCAGGGGTTCGGGACAGGGCGTCTAAGCTATGGCTACACCTTC. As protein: CASSQGFGTGRLSYGYTF. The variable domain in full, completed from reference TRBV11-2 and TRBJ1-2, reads EAGVAQSPRYKIIEKRQSVAFWCNPISGHATLYWYQQILGQGPKLLIQFQNNGVVDDSQLPKDRFSAERLKGVDSTLKIQPAKLEDSAVYLCASSQGFGTGRLSYGYTFGSGTRLTVV.

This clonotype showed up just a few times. This CDR3 is CASSLGGIPGNTIYF. The DNA for the CDR3 is TGCGCCAGCAGCCTAGGGGGAATCCCTGGAAACACCATATATTTT. The V and J genes are TRBV5-1 and TRBJ1-3, with D possibly TRBD1 on 6 matching bases. From germline, CDR1 is SGHRS and CDR2 YFSETQ. The length of the CDR3 is 15 residues. Trimming left V 4 bases short and J 2 bases short, with 13 bases between.

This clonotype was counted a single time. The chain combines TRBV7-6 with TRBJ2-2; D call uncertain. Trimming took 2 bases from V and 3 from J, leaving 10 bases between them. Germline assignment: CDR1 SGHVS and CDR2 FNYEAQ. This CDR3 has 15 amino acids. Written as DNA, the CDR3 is TGTGCCAGCAGCTTACGCAGTCCAGACACCGGGGAGCTGTTTTTT. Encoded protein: CASSLRSPDTGELFF. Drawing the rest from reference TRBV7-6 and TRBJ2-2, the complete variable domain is GAGVSQSPRYKVTKRGQDVALRCDPISGHVSLYWYRQALGQGPEFLTYFNYEAQQDKSGLPNDRFSAERPEGSISTLTIQRTEQRDSAMYRCASSLRSPDTGELFFGEGSRLTVL.

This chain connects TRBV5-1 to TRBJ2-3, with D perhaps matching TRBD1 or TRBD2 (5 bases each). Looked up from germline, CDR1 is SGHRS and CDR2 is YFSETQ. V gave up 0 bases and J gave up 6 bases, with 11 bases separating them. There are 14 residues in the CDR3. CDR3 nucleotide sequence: TGCGCCAGCAGCTTGGTGGGGGATCGGGATACGCAGTATTTT. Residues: CASSLVGDRDTQYF.

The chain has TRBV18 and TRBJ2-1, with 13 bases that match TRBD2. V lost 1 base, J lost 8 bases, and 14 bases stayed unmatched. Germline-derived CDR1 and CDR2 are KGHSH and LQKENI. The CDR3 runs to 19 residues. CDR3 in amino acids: CASSPLGLAGVSSGDEQFF. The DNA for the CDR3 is TGTGCCAGCTCACCACTAGGACTAGCGGGAGTTTCATCTGGGGATGAGCAGTTCTTC.

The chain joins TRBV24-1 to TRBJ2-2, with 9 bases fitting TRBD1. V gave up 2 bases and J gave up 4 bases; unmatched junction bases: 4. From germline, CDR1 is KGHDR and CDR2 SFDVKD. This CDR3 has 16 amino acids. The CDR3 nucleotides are TGTGCCACCAGTGATTCGTGGGACAGGGTCACCGGGGAGCTGTTTTTT. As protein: CATSDSWDRVTGELFF.

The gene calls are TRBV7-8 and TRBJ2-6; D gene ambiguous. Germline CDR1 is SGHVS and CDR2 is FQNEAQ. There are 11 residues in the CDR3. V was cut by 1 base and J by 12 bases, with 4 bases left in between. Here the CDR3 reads CASSLGGVLTF. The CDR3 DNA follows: TGTGCCAGCAGCTTAGGCGGCGTCCTGACTTTC.

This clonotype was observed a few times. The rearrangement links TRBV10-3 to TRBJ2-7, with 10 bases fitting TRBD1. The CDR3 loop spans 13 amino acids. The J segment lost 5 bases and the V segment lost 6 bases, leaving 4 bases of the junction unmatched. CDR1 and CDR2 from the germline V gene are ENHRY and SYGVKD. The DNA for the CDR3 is TGTGCCATCAGGAGACAGGGGGCTGACGAGCAGTACGTC. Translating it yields CAIRRQGADEQYV.

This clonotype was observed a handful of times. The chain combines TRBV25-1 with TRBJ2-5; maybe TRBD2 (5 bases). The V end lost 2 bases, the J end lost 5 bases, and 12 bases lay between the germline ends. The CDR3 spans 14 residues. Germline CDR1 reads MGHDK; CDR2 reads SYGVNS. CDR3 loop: CASSEIRGLETQYF. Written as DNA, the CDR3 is TGTGCCAGCAGTGAAATTCGAGGGCTGGAGACCCAGTACTTC.

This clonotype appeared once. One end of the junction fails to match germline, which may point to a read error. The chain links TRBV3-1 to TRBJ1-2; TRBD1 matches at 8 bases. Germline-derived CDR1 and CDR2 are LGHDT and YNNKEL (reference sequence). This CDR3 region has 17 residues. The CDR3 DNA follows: TGTGCCTGCAGCAAAGACAGTTGGGGGACAGGATCTTATGGCTACACCTTC. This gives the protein CACSKDSWGTGSYGYTF.

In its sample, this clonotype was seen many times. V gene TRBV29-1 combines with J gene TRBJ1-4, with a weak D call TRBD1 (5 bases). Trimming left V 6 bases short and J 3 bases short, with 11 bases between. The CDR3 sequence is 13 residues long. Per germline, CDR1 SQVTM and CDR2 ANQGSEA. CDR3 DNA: TGCAGCGTCTCGGACATGGCTAATGAAAAACTGTTTTTT. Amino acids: CSVSDMANEKLFF.

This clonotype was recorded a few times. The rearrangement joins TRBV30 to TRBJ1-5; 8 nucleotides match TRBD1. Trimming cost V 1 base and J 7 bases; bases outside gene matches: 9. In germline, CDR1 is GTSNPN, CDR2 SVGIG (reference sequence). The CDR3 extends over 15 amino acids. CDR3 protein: CAWSAKDRALQPQHF. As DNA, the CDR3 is TGTGCCTGGAGTGCCAAGGACAGGGCCTTGCAGCCCCAGCATTTT.